One sample yielded the 9 T cell receptor beta chains listed below, sequenced in a study of blood T cell repertoires in COVID-19 (dated by TCRdb to the early 2020s). Libraries came from the immunoSEQ multiplex PCR assay. TCRdb took this table from immuneACCESS and kept in-frame rearrangements with V and J called. Such tables lack part of the clones; where checked against another copy, unresolved V genes explain under half of the gap, and the rest is unexplained. For this sample there are about 140,000 clones; about 91% appear just once. Around 28% of the sample lies in the top ten. The sample was peripheral blood. The receptors shown here come from a human donor in a cohort sampled during active COVID-19.

V usage is TRBV27 and J usage is TRBJ1-2; perhaps TRBD1 as D (6 bases). In germline, CDR1 is MNHEY, CDR2 SMNVEV (reference sequence). There are 15 residues in the CDR3. V was clipped by 5 bases and J by 7 bases, with 20 bases between them. The CDR3: CASSTKDSLMGGYTF. Here the CDR3 DNA reads TGTGCCAGCAGTACCAAGGACAGTTTGATGGGTGGCTACACCTTC.

V gene TRBV28 combines with J gene TRBJ2-7; 7 positions agree with TRBD1. The junction had 7 bases not matched to a gene; V was cut back by 6 bases and J by 2 bases. In germline, CDR1 is MDHEN, CDR2 SYDVKM. CDR3 length: 14 amino acids. This chain's CDR3 is CASSLGGQTYEQYF. Here the CDR3 DNA reads TGTGCCAGCAGCCTTGGGGGACAGACCTACGAGCAGTACTTC.

The chain carries TRBV5-5 and TRBJ1-5, with a possible D match to TRBD1 (6 bases). Trimming shortened V by 0 bases and J by 3 bases, and 13 bases separated the two germline ends. CDR3 length: 16 amino acids. The germline V gene has CDR1 SGHKS and CDR2 YYEKEE (reference sequence). The CDR3 loop reads CASSLAVTGSNQPQHF. DNA for the CDR3: TGTGCCAGCAGCTTGGCGGTTACAGGGTCCAATCAGCCCCAGCATTTT.

This chain links TRBV4-1 with TRBJ2-5, with 8 bases aligning to TRBD1. J was trimmed by 4 bases and V by 3 bases; bases with no gene match: 13. CDR3 length: 17 amino acids. Germline CDR1 MGHRA, CDR2 YSYEKL. In DNA form, the CDR3 reads TGCGCCAGCAGCCAGGCTTTCCAGGACAGGGATAGAGAGACCCAGTACTTC. It yields the protein CASSQAFQDRDRETQYF.

This sequence joins TRBV7-8 and TRBJ2-7, with D unclear. CDR3 length: 16 amino acids. Germline CDR1 and CDR2: SGHVS and FQNEAQ. V dropped 1 base and J dropped 7 bases, with 20 bases sitting between them. Here the CDR3 reads CASSLGFNKNHREQYF. The CDR3 DNA sequence: TGTGCCAGCAGCTTAGGGTTTAATAAAAACCACCGGGAGCAGTACTTC.

The chain is built from TRBV11-2 and TRBJ2-1; the match to TRBD2 covers 9 bases. V gave up 1 base and J gave up 13 bases; unmatched junction bases: 5. The CDR3 is 13 residues long. From germline, CDR1 is SGHAT and CDR2 FQNNGV. CDR3 in DNA: TGTGCCAGCAGCTTAGGAGGACTAGCGCATCAGTTCTTC. Its translation: CASSLGGLAHQFF.

This chain uses TRBV3-1 (or the pseudogene TRBV3-2) with TRBJ1-2, with D perhaps TRBD1 (5 bases). The CDR3 runs 18 residues. CDR1 and CDR2 from the germline V gene are LGHDT and YNNKEL (reference sequence). V lost 0 bases and J 4 bases, leaving 21 bases between the germline ends. The CDR3 bases are TGTGCCAGCAGCCAAGATATCGGCGGGGACTCCCGGGGCTATGGCTACACCTTC. This codes for CASSQDIGGDSRGYGYTF.

The V gene is TRBV5-4, the J gene TRBJ1-2; a possible D gene is TRBD1 (5 bases). V was cut by 2 bases and J by 7 bases, with 21 bases left in between. This CDR3 region has 16 residues. CDR1 is SGHNT and CDR2 is YYREEE in the germline V gene (reference sequence). CDR3 protein: CASSFQGVSLGGGYTF. In DNA form, the CDR3 reads TGTGCCAGCAGCTTCCAGGGTGTCTCCCTAGGCGGTGGCTACACCTTC.

The rearrangement uses TRBV7-2 and TRBJ1-5; D is possibly TRBD1 (6 bases). Germline V lookup: CDR1 SGHTA, CDR2 FQGNSA. This CDR3 spans 13 amino acids. V lost 5 bases and J 7 bases, leaving 12 bases between the germline ends. CDR3 nucleotides: TGTGCCAGCAGCCCCTGGGGGCACCAGCCCCAGCATTTT. Its protein is CASSPWGHQPQHF.